The T cell receptor (beta chain) described here comes from a study of cytomegalovirus exposure and HLA in healthy donors (dated 2017 in TCRdb). Notes on the research overall: An earlier analysis of approximately 640 of the donors reported 250 to 350 Gb of sequence data and around 110 million unique TCR beta sequences from about 200 million T cells. In a later analysis, previously published TCR beta repertoires from 600 to 850 donors were re-analyzed and high-resolution HLA genotyping was added so that TCR occurrence patterns could be studied. Using immunosequencing, the study profiled T cell repertoires from around 680 subjects and related those repertoires to cytomegalovirus serostatus. To decide whether each TCR beta V gene segment behaved as functional or pseudogenic, an earlier analysis of some 600 of the donors relied on high-throughput TCR beta sequencing. In a later genetic analysis, genome-wide SNP genotypes for about 65% of the 666 donors were used, and that subset was treated as a discovery cohort. Of the 300 to 500 genotyped donors, 75% to 85% were placed in the genetic ancestry cluster associated with self-reported Caucasian donors. An early release covering some 640 HLA-typed donors comprised roughly 300 gigabases of sequencing data and tens of millions of unique TCR sequences. A separate validation cohort of more than 100 different subjects was used in addition to the approximately 700-subject first cohort. All discovery cohort repertoires had been generated using a single sequencing platform. The study was designed to test whether signatures of past pathogen exposure could be identified by cataloging public T cell receptors. Rather than drawing on any new phenotypic data, the later analysis identified candidate immune exposures from TCR beta sequences and the way those sequences occurred across donors. Across some 400 genotyped donors of the cohort, an average of approximately 240,000 unique TCR beta nucleotide sequences per donor were sequenced, and 15% to 20% of those sequences were non-productive. The number of donors typed differed by locus, with about 629-630 for A, B, C, DRB1 and DQB1, approximately 500 for DQA1, approximately 570 for DPA1, and over 400 for DPB1. To predict cytomegalovirus infection status, the study brought together high-throughput TCR immunosequencing, statistical association of individual TCRs with disease status, and machine learning. HLA typing included class I and class II loci at four-digit resolution. Donor age, sex, ethnicity and CMV serostatus were compiled alongside the repertoire data. A few DR-DQ haplotypes were treated as single units for association and clustering because of strong linkage in the cohort.

To prepare the library, the immunoSEQ multiplex PCR assay was applied. A mixture of 60 forward primers for TCR Vbeta segments and 13 reverse primers for TCR Jbeta segments was used in the multiplex PCR. The CDR3 region of rearranged TCR beta genes was amplified from genomic DNA by a multiplex PCR assay. The amplified TCR beta libraries were sequenced on the Illumina HiSeq System as 87-base-pair reads. In the authors' own workflow: Across the 600 to 700 repertoires, a later analysis counted 60 million to 90 million unique TCR beta chains, some 11 million of which were shared by at least two donors. A nearest-neighbor algorithm error-corrected the raw reads and collapsed the reads into unique sequences, merging closely related sequences to remove PCR and sequencing errors. CDR3 sequences were aligned to IMGT reference sequences to assign V, D and J gene segments. For a sequence to be retained, a match of at least six nucleotides to both a V gene segment and a J gene segment was required. Rearrangements were called productive when the CDR3 lacked stop codons and stayed in frame with V and J; all others were non-productive. CDR3 was defined by IMGT convention, running from the second conserved V-encoded cysteine to the conserved J-encoded phenylalanine. The earlier analysis of about 590 of the donors excluded sequences that lacked an unambiguous match to a single V gene segment. In an earlier analysis of several hundred of the donors, a V segment was called functional when productive rearrangements were above 56.7%, and segregating when the standard deviation between donors exceeded 5%. A statistical classification framework was built to diagnose cytomegalovirus status from the catalog of TCR beta chain sequences. V and J gene assignment, in a later analysis, came from comparing TCR nucleotide sequences with IMGT/GENE-DB human TR gene sequences. Using the TCRdist pipeline, a later analysis assigned CDR3 sequences along with most-parsimonious VDJ recombination scenarios. A later analysis defined each TCR beta chain by its CDR3 amino acid sequence plus V-gene family, and excluded reads lacking a unique V-gene family. In a later analysis, some 600 highly shared, low-generation-probability nucleotide sequences were removed to address suspected cross-contamination and a sequencing artifact. In a later analysis, a clonal expansion index for each public chain was calculated from normalized within-repertoire ranks of inferred template counts. In a later analysis, generation probabilities were computed with a VDJ recombination model fitted to out-of-frame rearrangements, and the resulting probabilities were checked against IGoR. Hypergeometric tests were used in a later analysis to score TCR-TCR, TCR-HLA and TCR-CMV co-occurrence, with a repertoire-size bias correction applied to the TCR pairs. A later analysis estimated false discovery rates by permuting HLA or CMV assignments 20 times. In a later analysis, co-occurring TCRs were grouped using DBSCAN, with TCRdist sequence similarity added in when clustering inside HLA-allele-positive subsets. Repertoires with fewer than 30,000 or more than 120,000 public chains were left out of co-occurrence clustering, as were five repertoires with anomalous nucleotide sharing. What TCRdb holds here is the immuneACCESS table cut down to in-frame rearrangements. Part of the clones is not present; checked against another copy, under half of the missing clones reflect an unresolved V gene, and the others are unexplained. The V and J calls and clone size come from that table; D and trimming were worked out from the DNA. The sample yields 100,000 to 150,000 clones; over 15% were counted once. The biggest ten clones account for 2.9% of the sample.

Unmatched junction bases come to 11, with V trimmed by 4 bases and J by 7 bases. The CDR3 holds 16 amino acids from the cysteine to the phenylalanine. Kept here is only the CDR3 DNA, which spans 48 bases and is read in frame from base 1. In the germline V gene, CDR1 corresponds to SGHTA and CDR2 to FQGNSA. This clone was seen a few times. There is no known antigen for this receptor. The input lacks base qualities; no much larger clone sits a single base away. Overall study results and their limits: Immune exposure information for the cohort was limited to CMV serostatus. It was suggested by the authors that the approach could potentially be generalized to other disease states and immunological phenotypes. Only TCR beta chains were sequenced in this cohort, and the absence of alpha or paired-chain data limited detectable features. In an earlier analysis of some 540 of the donors, most TCR beta V segments appeared in productive rearrangements about 87% or about 30% of the time, broadly matching IMGT annotations. A total of some 180 TCR beta chains were listed by the study as associated with cytomegalovirus. HLA typing was unavailable for some donors at each locus, so association tests used only the typed subset. In a later genetic analysis, fewer N-insertions in productive TCRs were reported among donors in an Asian-associated ancestry cluster than the roughly 700-donor mean. An association between a missense DCLRE1C variant and V-gene and J-gene trimming of TCR beta chains was found in a later genetic analysis and replicated in an independent cohort. Some 15 rarely observed V segments, including chromosome 9 orphons, were excluded from the earlier analysis of some 590 of the donors because counts were too low. A later analysis found that most CMV-associated TCR beta chains appeared HLA-restricted, with HLA associations seemingly driven largely by CMV exposure. Some IMGT-functional V segments, including TRBV6-2 and TRBV6-3, could not be distinguished by the 87-base-pair reads and were therefore excluded. Sequencing depth was assumed to be roughly uniform across donors in the presence/absence analyses, though that assumption may not hold. Strong co-occurrence of HLA alleles, especially DR and DQ, made assigning TCR associations to individual alleles difficult. A later analysis reported that several top co-occurrence clusters appeared linked to parvovirus B19, influenza, CMV and Epstein-Barr virus. In a later analysis, around 17,000 TCR beta sequences were associated with specific HLA alleles at a false discovery rate of 0.05. Most TCR sequences were observed very rarely across donors, whereas some public TCRs were present in many individuals. A further reported finding was that TCR beta sequences accurately predicted the HLA-A and HLA-B alleles for most subjects in the first cohort. In a later analysis, the rate of TCR association differed among HLA loci, with DRB1 alleles having the most associated TCRs and HLA-C alleles having the fewest. In a later analysis, HLA-associated TCR beta chains showed more clonal expansion and lower generation probabilities than non-associated chains that were equally common. A cluster of highly shared sequence variants was judged likely to represent a technical artifact of the sequencing pipeline. The classifier was reported to diagnose cytomegalovirus status with high specificity and sensitivity in both the original cohort and the validation cohort. Linkage disequilibrium might explain the correlated functional status among segregating V segments, but an unknown experimental factor could not be ruled out. A few of the identified cytomegalovirus-associated TCR beta chains were confirmed in vitro to be specific for cytomegalovirus antigens.

In total, roughly 670 healthy bone marrow donors made up the cohort. At the time of sampling, every cohort member was nominally healthy, though immune exposures that went unrecorded were likely present. The donor tested CMV seropositive, placing the donor among the 290 or so seropositive members of the cohort. A peripheral blood sample was collected from each donor, and TCR beta sequencing was performed on peripheral blood mononuclear cells. Genomic DNA extraction from the blood cell samples was performed with the Qiagen DNeasy Blood Extraction Kit. The receptor was derived from a female donor in good health and CMV-seropositive. The sequencing sample was made of PBMCs. The chain was built from TRBV7-2 and TRBJ1-5; 9 middle bases align to TRBD1. The DNA is TGTGCCAGCAGCTACCCGTCGGGACAGGGTTCCCAGCCCCAGCATTTT. Its amino acids are CASSYPSGQGSQPQHF.